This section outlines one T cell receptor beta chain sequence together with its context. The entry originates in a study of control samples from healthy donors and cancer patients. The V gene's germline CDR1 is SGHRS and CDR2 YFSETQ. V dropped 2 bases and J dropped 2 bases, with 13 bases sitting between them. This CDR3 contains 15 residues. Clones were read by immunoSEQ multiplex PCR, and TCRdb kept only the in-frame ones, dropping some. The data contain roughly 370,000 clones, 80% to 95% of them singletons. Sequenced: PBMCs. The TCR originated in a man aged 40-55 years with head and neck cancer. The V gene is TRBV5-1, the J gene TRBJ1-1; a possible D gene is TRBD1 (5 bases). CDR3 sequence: CASSLEGIRNTEAFF. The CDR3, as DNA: TGCGCCAGCAGCTTAGAGGGGATTCGTAACACTGAAGCTTTCTTT.